The present TCR beta chain was sequenced within a study of shared clonotypes between healthy human individuals. Study results and caveats: Compared with memory subsets, naive subsets generally had larger estimated richness.

The data were produced by immunoSEQ multiplex PCR, yet TCRdb's version contains in-frame clones alone and is incomplete. This sample yields 550,000 to 700,000 clones, of which 73% are seen a single time; around 1.8% belongs to the top ten. V gave up 4 bases and J gave up 0 bases, with 11 bases separating them. The germline gives CDR1 SGHTA, CDR2 FQGNSA. This CDR3 contains 15 residues. Of note for this clone: What it binds is unknown.

The sequence was obtained from a woman aged 30 to 39 in good health. Sample: memory CD4+ T cells sorted from blood. Regarding subset: CD45RA-negative fraction. The J gene is TRBJ2-3, the V gene TRBV7-2; possibly TRBD1 for D (6 bases). CDR3 in amino acids: CASSWRQDSTDTQYF. CDR3 nucleotide sequence: TGTGCCAGCAGCTGGCGACAGGATAGCACAGATACGCAGTATTTT.